These 16 T cell receptor beta chains were sequenced from one sample in a study of blood T cell repertoires in COVID-19 (dated by TCRdb to about 2020). Receptor amplification or capture employed the immunoSEQ multiplex PCR assay. Drawn from immuneACCESS, this table holds only the in-frame rearrangements with V and J called that TCRdb kept. Clones are partly lost; checked studies trace under half to an unresolved V gene and leave the rest unexplained. In all, the sample holds over 90,000 clones, and around 90% of those were seen once. The ten largest clones add up to around 1.9% of the sample. The sample consisted of peripheral blood. All receptors come from a woman between 45 and 60 years old with COVID-19, enrolled during active disease.

This chain uses TRBV7-2 with TRBJ2-3; 9 bases are a match to TRBD2. Losses at the gene ends were 0 bases for V and 0 bases for J; bases not matched to a gene: 7. The CDR3 length is 18 residues. Per the germline V gene, CDR1 is SGHTA and CDR2 is FQGNSA. CDR3 DNA: TGTGCCAGCAGCTTAGCGGGTAGCGGGGGCCCTAGCACAGATACGCAGTATTTT. Residues: CASSLAGSGGPSTDTQYF.

The chain joins TRBV6-9 to TRBJ2-1; weak D call: TRBD2 (7 bases). The CDR3 is made up of 15 amino acids. Germline V CDR1 and CDR2: MNHGY, SVAAGI. Trimming removed 4 bases at V and 5 bases at J, with 15 bases between. The chain's CDR3 is CASSLRGGDHNEQFF. CDR3 coding DNA: TGTGCCAGCAGTTTACGCGGGGGCGATCACAATGAGCAGTTCTTC.

This clone was observed once. This sequence joins TRBV6-5 and TRBJ1-2; TRBD1 aligns across 9 bases. The V and J ends lost 6 bases and 0 bases, in that order; junction bases with no gene match: 2. The germline gives CDR1 MNHEY, CDR2 SVGAGI. The length of the CDR3 is 14 residues. In nucleotides, the CDR3 is TGTGCCAGCAGCAGACAGGGGGCTAACTATGGCTACACCTTC. Translated, it gives CASSRQGANYGYTF.

This clone has just a few counts. This chain uses TRBV5-8 with TRBJ1-5, with TRBD1 as a possible D gene (5 bases). CDR1 SGHTS and CDR2 YDEGEE come from the germline V gene. CDR3 length equals 17 residues. Trimming left V 4 bases short and J 0 bases short, with 17 bases between. CDR3: CASSAGGVFSSNQPQHF. The CDR3 DNA reads TGTGCCAGCAGCGCGGGGGGAGTCTTCTCTAGCAATCAGCCCCAGCATTTT.

The sample holds one count of this clone. The chain uses TRBV5-1 and TRBJ1-1; D is perhaps TRBD1 (6 bases). This CDR3 has 15 amino acids. From germline, CDR1 is SGHRS and CDR2 YFSETQ. The ends were cut back, 0 bases at V and 10 bases at J, with 19 bases in the middle. DNA for the CDR3: TGCGCCAGCAGCTTGGCAGGGGACCTCCGGGAGGGAGCTTTCTTT. Translation: CASSLAGDLREGAFF.

The chain couples TRBV13 to TRBJ2-3, with TRBD2 as a possible D gene (5 bases). CDR3 size: 13 residues. The germline V gene encodes CDR1 PRHDT and CDR2 FYEKMQ (reference sequence). V was pared by 5 bases and J by 10 bases, with 16 bases between. The CDR3 DNA follows: TGTGCCAGCAGCCCCAGGACGGGGTCAGCGCAGTATTTT. This codes for CASSPRTGSAQYF.

This chain uses TRBV11-2 with TRBJ2-3, with D perhaps TRBD2 (5 bases). Germline V gene sequence: CDR1 SGHAT, CDR2 FQNNGV. The CDR3 spans 14 residues. Trimming left V 3 bases short and J 3 bases short, with 10 bases between. CDR3 region: CASSFRRETDTQYF. The CDR3 nucleotides read TGTGCCAGCAGCTTCCGACGGGAAACAGATACGCAGTATTTT.

Only one count was recorded for this clone. The chain is built from TRBV13 and TRBJ1-2; D is unclear. CDR1 and CDR2 from the germline V gene are PRHDT and FYEKMQ (reference sequence). The V end was cut by 0 bases, the J end by 8 bases, with 10 bases between. This CDR3 has 13 amino acids. The CDR3: CASSLGPGSGYTF. CDR3 nucleotide sequence: TGTGCCAGCAGCTTAGGGCCGGGAAGCGGCTACACCTTC.

V is TRBV27 and J is TRBJ1-5; no clear D. The CDR3 has 17 residues. Trimming took off 8 bases at V and 0 bases at J, with 20 bases between the two ends. CDR1 MNHEY and CDR2 SMNVEV come from the germline V gene (reference sequence). The CDR3 protein is CASAGVSANYSNQPQHF. The DNA of the CDR3 is TGTGCCAGCGCCGGTGTCTCCGCAAATTATAGCAATCAGCCCCAGCATTTT.

This chain connects TRBV10-2 to TRBJ1-4, with unresolved D. Trimming took off 3 bases at V and 4 bases at J, with 12 bases between the two ends. Germline assignment: CDR1 WSHSY and CDR2 SAAADI. The CDR3 consists of 15 residues. The CDR3 here is CASSDVTLNNEKLFF. The CDR3 DNA reads as TGCGCCAGCAGTGATGTAACCCTAAATAATGAAAAACTGTTTTTT.

V and J are TRBV4-3 and TRBJ1-5; possible D gene TRBD1, 5 bases. The germline V gene encodes CDR1 LGHNA and CDR2 YSLEER. Deletions cut 0 bases from V and 3 bases from J, with 9 bases between. This CDR3 has 15 amino acids. CDR3 sequence: CASSQDGGDNQPQHF. The CDR3 DNA sequence: TGCGCCAGCAGCCAAGATGGGGGGGACAATCAGCCCCAGCATTTT.

The CDR3 spells CASSPSTVSGNTIYF. The CDR3 coding sequence is TGCGCCAGCAGCCCCTCGACAGTCTCTGGAAACACCATATATTTT. The chain links TRBV5-1 to TRBJ1-3, with D perhaps matching TRBD1 (5 bases). The CDR3 runs to 15 residues. Trimming pared 4 bases from V and 0 bases from J, leaving 11 bases between. Germline V gene sequence: CDR1 SGHRS, CDR2 YFSETQ.

This clone has just one count. The CDR3 coding sequence is TGTGCCAGTAGCCCACGGACAGTGGTCTCCTACAATGAGCAGTTCTTC. Residues: CASSPRTVVSYNEQFF. The chain couples TRBV19 to TRBJ2-1; a weak D match, TRBD1 (6 bases). CDR3 length equals 16 residues. Germline-derived CDR1 and CDR2 are LNHDA and SQIVND (reference sequence). Trimming took 6 bases from V and 0 from J, leaving 15 bases between them.

This clone was detected a few times. The rearrangement uses TRBV3-1 (or the pseudogene TRBV3-2) and TRBJ1-2; D ambiguous. CDR3 length: 13 amino acids. CDR1 LGHDT and CDR2 YNNKEL come from the germline V gene (reference sequence). V was cut by 4 bases and J by 7 bases, with 13 bases left in between. In DNA form, the CDR3 reads TGTGCCAGCAGCCTTTACTCTGGGAGTGGCTACACCTTC. It encodes CASSLYSGSGYTF.

The chain uses TRBV29-1 and TRBJ2-1; D is ambiguous. In germline, CDR1 is SQVTM, CDR2 ANQGSEA. The V and J ends lost 7 bases and 9 bases respectively, with 10 bases between them. This CDR3 comprises 10 residues. This CDR3 reads CSAVTGEQFF. The CDR3 DNA is TGCAGCGCTGTAACGGGTGAGCAGTTCTTC.

This chain connects TRBV6-6 to TRBJ1-2, with D hard to call. The CDR3 totals 14 residues. The germline V and J ends were trimmed by 6 bases and 4 bases, with 15 bases remaining between them. The germline V gene encodes CDR1 MNHNY and CDR2 SVGAGI (reference sequence). CDR3: CASSLLDTGYGYTF. The CDR3 region has the DNA TGTGCCAGCAGCTTATTAGACACCGGCTATGGCTACACCTTC.